This T cell receptor (beta chain) was recovered during a study of cytomegalovirus exposure and HLA in healthy donors (dated by TCRdb to about 2017). At the level of the whole study: In an earlier analysis of some 550 of the donors, around 300 Gb of sequence data and just under 120 million unique TCR beta sequences from 180 million or so T cells were reported. About 330 gigabases of sequencing data and 75 million to 85 million unique TCR sequences made up an early release that covered approximately 650 HLA-typed donors. Of the 300 to 500 genotyped donors, 75% to 85% were placed in the genetic ancestry cluster associated with self-reported Caucasian donors. The study was designed to test whether signatures of past pathogen exposure could be identified by cataloging public T cell receptors. Using immunosequencing, the study profiled T cell repertoires from 666 subjects and related those repertoires to cytomegalovirus serostatus. Besides the first cohort of approximately 670 subjects, a separate validation cohort made up of around 120 different subjects was used. High-throughput TCR immunosequencing, statistical association of individual TCRs with disease status, and machine learning were combined to predict cytomegalovirus infection status. A later analysis re-examined previously published TCR beta repertoires from several hundred donors and added high-resolution HLA genotyping to investigate patterns of TCR occurrence. In the later analysis, no new phenotypic data were used to find candidate immune exposures; instead, reliance was placed on TCR beta sequences and their occurrence across donors. An earlier analysis of 500 to 650 of the donors applied high-throughput TCR beta sequencing to assess whether each TCR beta V gene segment acted as functional or pseudogenic. Donor age, sex, ethnicity and CMV serostatus were compiled alongside the repertoire data. A later genetic analysis used genome-wide SNP genotypes for about 60% of the roughly 700 donors, treating that subset as a discovery cohort. Every repertoire in the discovery cohort had been generated on one and the same sequencing platform. HLA typing included class I and class II loci at four-digit resolution. Typing coverage differed by locus: A, B, C, DRB1 and DQB1 were typed in about 629-630 donors, DQA1 in 500 to 550, DPA1 in 600 to 610, and DPB1 in roughly 450. Four or five DR-DQ haplotypes were handled as single units for association and clustering because linkage in the cohort was strong. Among around 400 genotyped donors of the cohort, an average of roughly 240,000 unique TCR beta nucleotide sequences were sequenced per donor, 15% to 20% of them non-productive.

As concerns this clone: Its specific antigen is unknown. Within one base of it there is no much larger clone, and no base qualities were kept.

The cohort consisted of 670 or so healthy bone marrow donors. At the time of sampling, all cohort members were nominally healthy, though unrecorded immune exposures were likely present. The donor tested CMV seronegative and was one of the 352 seronegative cohort members. A peripheral blood sample was collected from each donor, and TCR beta sequencing was performed on peripheral blood mononuclear cells. Genomic DNA was extracted from the blood cell samples with the Qiagen DNeasy Blood Extraction Kit. Broad study findings and their caveats: The only immune exposure information available for the cohort was CMV serostatus. Some IMGT-functional V segments, including TRBV6-2 and TRBV6-3, could not be told apart with the 87-base-pair reads, so those segments were excluded. The authors suggested that the approach could potentially be extended to other disease states and immunological phenotypes. Strong co-occurrence of HLA alleles, especially DR and DQ, made assigning TCR associations to individual alleles difficult. In a later analysis, HLA-associated TCR beta chains showed more clonal expansion and lower generation probabilities than non-associated chains that were equally common. In a later genetic analysis, fewer N-insertions in productive TCRs were reported among donors in an Asian-associated ancestry cluster than the roughly 710-donor mean. Roughly 15 rarely observed V segments, including chromosome 9 orphons, were excluded from the earlier analysis of almost 600 of the donors because counts were too low. A later analysis found that TCR association rates varied across HLA loci, with DRB1 alleles showing the most associated TCRs and HLA-C alleles the fewest. In both the original and validation cohorts, the classifier was reported to diagnose cytomegalovirus status with high specificity and sensitivity. The study listed approximately 150 TCR beta chains as associated with cytomegalovirus. Linkage disequilibrium might explain the correlated functional status among segregating V segments, but an unknown experimental factor could not be ruled out. Broadly in line with IMGT annotations, most TCR beta V segments showed up in productive rearrangements about 87% or about 30% of the time in an earlier analysis of 450 to 750 of the donors. According to a later analysis, most CMV-associated TCR beta chains appeared to be HLA-restricted, and the HLA associations seemed to be driven largely by CMV exposure. A later analysis associated about 17,000 TCR beta sequences with specific HLA alleles at a false discovery rate of 0.05. According to a later analysis, parvovirus B19, influenza, CMV and Epstein-Barr virus appeared linked to several top co-occurrence clusters. A further reported finding was that TCR beta sequences accurately predicted the HLA-A and HLA-B alleles for most subjects in the first cohort. Most TCR sequences were observed very rarely across donors, whereas some public TCRs were present in many individuals. Only TCR beta chains were sequenced in this cohort, and the absence of alpha or paired-chain data limited detectable features. A few of the identified cytomegalovirus-associated TCR beta chains were confirmed in vitro to be specific for cytomegalovirus antigens. The presence/absence analyses assumed that sequencing depth was roughly uniform across donors, and that assumption may not be true. A cluster of highly shared sequence variants was judged likely to represent a technical artifact of the sequencing pipeline. Because HLA typing was unavailable for some donors at each locus, only the typed subset was used in association tests. V-gene and J-gene trimming of TCR beta chains was associated with a missense DCLRE1C variant in a later genetic analysis, and the association was replicated in an independent cohort.

Libraries were constructed by the immunoSEQ multiplex PCR assay. The multiplex PCR relied on a mix of 60 forward primers for TCR Vbeta segments and 13 reverse primers for TCR Jbeta segments. The CDR3 region of rearranged TCR beta genes was amplified from genomic DNA by a multiplex PCR assay. On the Illumina HiSeq System, the amplified TCR beta libraries were sequenced as 87-base-pair reads. Per the authors' processing: In a later analysis, roughly 80 million unique TCR beta chains were counted across the roughly 610 repertoires, and roughly 11 million of these chains were shared by at least two donors. To remove PCR and sequencing errors, raw reads were error-corrected and collapsed into unique sequences using a nearest-neighbor algorithm that merged closely related sequences. CDR3 sequences were aligned to IMGT reference sequences to assign V, D and J gene segments. For a sequence to be retained, a match of at least six nucleotides to both a V gene segment and a J gene segment was required. A rearrangement was called productive if the CDR3 had no stop codons and remained in frame with V and J, and every other rearrangement was called non-productive. Following IMGT convention, CDR3 was defined as the stretch from the second conserved V-encoded cysteine to the conserved J-encoded phenylalanine. The earlier analysis of 500 to 600 of the donors excluded sequences that lacked an unambiguous match to a single V gene segment. In an earlier analysis of about 590 of the donors, a V segment was called functional when productive rearrangements were above 56.7%, and segregating when the standard deviation between donors exceeded 5%. A statistical classification framework was built to diagnose cytomegalovirus status from the catalog of TCR beta chain sequences. A later analysis assigned V and J genes by comparing TCR nucleotide sequences with IMGT/GENE-DB human TR gene sequences. Using the TCRdist pipeline, a later analysis assigned CDR3 sequences along with most-parsimonious VDJ recombination scenarios. A later analysis defined each TCR beta chain by its CDR3 amino acid sequence plus V-gene family, and excluded reads lacking a unique V-gene family. As a way to deal with suspected cross-contamination and a sequencing artifact, a later analysis dropped over 550 nucleotide sequences that were highly shared and had low generation probability. For each public chain, a later analysis derived a clonal expansion index from normalized ranks of inferred template counts within each repertoire. Generation probabilities in a later analysis came from a VDJ recombination model fitted to out-of-frame rearrangements, and those results were checked against IGoR. A later analysis scored TCR-TCR, TCR-HLA and TCR-CMV co-occurrence with hypergeometric tests, applying a repertoire-size bias correction to TCR pairs. False discovery rates were estimated in a later analysis by permuting HLA or CMV assignments 20 times. In a later analysis, co-occurring TCRs were grouped using DBSCAN, with TCRdist sequence similarity added in when clustering inside HLA-allele-positive subsets. Repertoires with fewer than 30,000 or more than 120,000 public chains were left out of co-occurrence clustering, as were five repertoires with anomalous nucleotide sharing. The table comes from immuneACCESS by way of TCRdb, which keeps in-frame sequences with V and J called. Part of the clones is missing from these tables; in studies checked, under half for an unresolved V gene and the rest for unknown reasons. The V and J calls and the clone size are those of that table, but D and trimming were determined from the DNA. This sample lists 150,000 to 200,000 clones; 65% to 80% were detected once. The top ten constitute 4.3% of the sample.

V is pared back by 2 bases and J by 1 base, with 8 bases lying between the germline termini. The CDR3 goes from the cysteine to the phenylalanine over 14 residues. Only the CDR3 DNA stays, 42 bases, in frame from base 1. The germline V gene supplies CDR1 ENHRY and CDR2 SYGVKD. This chain joins TRBV10-3 to TRBJ1-1; TRBD1 might be the D gene, on 6 matching bases. Sequenced input: PBMCs. The TCR was taken from a man aged 35-49 years in good health and CMV-seronegative. The sequence in DNA is TGTGCCATCAGTGAGGGGGACAAGAACACTGAAGCTTTCTTT. This gives the protein CAISEGDKNTEAFF.